The sequence of this T cell receptor (beta chain) was determined in a study of T cell repertoires in cytomegalovirus infection (dated by TCRdb to about 2019). Notes on the research overall: Recently identified HLA-C-restricted CMV epitopes, whose presentation resists viral immunomodulation, were targeted by peptide stimulations together with well-studied HLA-B-restricted epitopes. Donor HLA type was relevant to the analysis, because carriage of CMV infection together with the matching HLA type was indicated by public TCR beta signatures. Overall results and qualifications from the work: In the ex vivo response, HLA-C-restricted CMV-specific TCR beta clonotypes were dominant, and in two of eight donors the single most frequent clonotype came from this HLA-C-restricted group. In both this cohort and an independent cohort of 350 to 400 donors, the cumulative frequency of public TCR beta family members distinguished carriers of CMV infection plus the relevant HLA type.

The germline V gene encodes CDR1 KGHSH and CDR2 LQKENI. V is shortened by 2 bases, J by 10 bases, and the region joining them spans 12 bases. The CDR3 numbers 13 residues from cysteine through phenylalanine. Just the 39-base CDR3 DNA is kept, in frame starting at base 1. Sequencing used an Illumina HiSeq 1500. Using fastp at Q25 and MiXCR, TCRdb reprocessed the public reads and kept productive beta chains. Entries are consolidated by CDR3 protein sequence, retaining the most common genes and DNA. This sample is represented by 350,000 to 400,000 distinct CDR3 sequences; about 35% of them were singletons. The ten largest clones represent roughly 14% of the sample. To note about this clonotype: Its antigen is unknown. Per-base quality was not reported, and no clone a single base away is much larger than it.

According to the study, the label for this sample's treatment or condition signals: in vitro stimulation with specific CMV peptide epitopes to enrich CMV-specific T cells. Specimen: cultured PBMCs, collected from culture after CMV antigen stimulation. The chain links TRBV18 with TRBJ1-5; the D gene lacks a confident call. The clonotype originates from a human donor in good health (CMV status not recorded). Some clones in this sample may be carry-over from other donors' samples. This receptor has the CDR3 CASSPSADLPQHF. The bases read TGTGCCAGCTCACCATCTGCGGACCTACCCCAGCATTTT.